These T cell receptor beta chains were read from a single sample in a study of cytomegalovirus exposure and HLA in healthy donors. The table came from immunoSEQ multiplex PCR; TCRdb's copy has only in-frame clones and leaves some out. Here the sample spans some 140,000 clones, under 85% being singletons. Sequencing was performed on PBMCs. These receptors were obtained from a man in his late teens or twenties in good health and CMV-seronegative. Each CDR3 is given with its conserved first and last residue. D genes are given only for firm matches. Clone size is not always given. Where it is, it says once, few, many or a class for expanded clones.

V,J,D,size,CDR3,DNA
TRBV4-1,TRBJ1-3,-,few,CASSRYDRSDGNTIYF,TGCGCCAGCAGCCGATACGACAGGTCTGACGGAAACACCATATATTTT
TRBV5-4,TRBJ2-1,TRBD2,-,CASSLAGGGANEQFF,TGTGCCAGCAGCCTTGCTGGCGGGGGGGCCAATGAGCAGTTCTTC
TRBV19,TRBJ2-7,TRBD1,few,CASSSGTGEFEQYF,TGTGCCAGTAGTTCCGGGACAGGGGAATTCGAGCAGTACTTC
TRBV7-9,TRBJ1-1,-,-,CASSLDILGMTEAFF,TGTGCCAGCAGCTTAGACATCCTAGGTATGACTGAAGCTTTCTTT
TRBV4-1,TRBJ2-7,-,-,CASSQGDGGLYEQYF,TGCGCCAGCAGCCAAGGTGACGGGGGGCTATACGAGCAGTACTTC
TRBV4-1,TRBJ1-5,-,-,CASSQLPPGGEDQPQHF,TGCGCCAGCAGCCAACTCCCCCCCGGTGGAGAGGATCAGCCCCAGCATTTT
TRBV19,TRBJ1-6,-,-,CASSMRGSSYNSPLHF,TGTGCCAGTAGTATGCGGGGAAGCTCCTATAATTCACCCCTCCACTTT
TRBV2,TRBJ1-1,TRBD1,-,CASSQGAWTEAFF,TGTGCCAGCAGCCAGGGGGCTTGGACTGAAGCTTTCTTT
TRBV28,TRBJ2-2,-,-,CASSPLGAGGTGELFF,TGTGCCAGCAGTCCCCTCGGAGCAGGAGGTACCGGGGAGCTGTTTTTT
TRBV19,TRBJ1-5,-,-,CASRGWSNQPQHF,TGTGCCAGTAGGGGCTGGAGCAATCAGCCCCAGCATTTT
TRBV6-1,TRBJ1-6,-,-,CASSPQGLGSPLHF,TGTGCCAGCAGCCCCCAGGGCCTCGGATCACCCCTCCACTTT